This TCR beta chain was sequenced in a study of siplizumab effects on memory and regulatory T cells. Study-wide points: Naive T cells were seemingly more diverse than memory cells, and major contributions to the alloresponse seemed to be made by them.

The count of this clone is one. The antigen remains undetermined. Unstimulated naive, memory, effector memory and TEMRA subsets were subjected to sequencing in three donor pairs. Clones were read by immunoSEQ multiplex PCR, and TCRdb kept only the in-frame ones, dropping some. Of 57,000 or so clones in the sample, 79% were seen once. Germline V lookup: CDR1 MNHEY, CDR2 SMNVEV (reference sequence). With 7 bases removed from V and 0 bases from J, the gap between germline ends came to 9 bases. CDR3 size: 13 residues. The source material was memory CD4+ T cells sorted from blood. The chain uses TRBV27 and TRBJ1-1, with a possible D match to TRBD1 (6 bases). This TCR was recovered from a human donor in good health. For the CDR3, the DNA is TGTGCCAGCAAGGGACACGTGAACACTGAAGCTTTCTTT. Translating gives CASKGHVNTEAFF.